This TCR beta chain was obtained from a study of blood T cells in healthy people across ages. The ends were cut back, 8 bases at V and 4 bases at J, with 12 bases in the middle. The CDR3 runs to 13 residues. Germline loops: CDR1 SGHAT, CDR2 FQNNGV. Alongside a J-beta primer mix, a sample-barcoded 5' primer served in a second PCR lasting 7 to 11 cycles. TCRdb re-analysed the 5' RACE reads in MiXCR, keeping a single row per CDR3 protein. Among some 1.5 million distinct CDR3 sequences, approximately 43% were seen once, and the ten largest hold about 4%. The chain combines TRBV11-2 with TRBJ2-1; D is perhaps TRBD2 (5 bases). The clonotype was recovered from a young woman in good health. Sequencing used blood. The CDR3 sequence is CASWTEPYNEQFF. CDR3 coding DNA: TGTGCCAGCTGGACTGAACCTTACAATGAGCAGTTCTTC.